This T cell receptor (beta chain) was profiled in a study of human T cells and chemical hapten exposure. Study overall: Largely, small differences in pooled library volume made per-sample TCR yields vary.

MiXCR, run by TCRdb on the RACE reads, gives a single entry per CDR3 protein. Of about 160,000 distinct CDR3 sequences detected, around a quarter appear once; the ten largest clones hold 2.1%. The V end was cut by 8 bases, the J end by 8 bases, with 19 bases between. The CDR3 length is 14 residues. The germline V gene encodes CDR1 MRHNA and CDR2 SNTAGT. The sample's time point: patch test 3, about 24 weeks after DPC sensitization. Treatment defined: therapeutic diphenylcyclopropenone sensitization with weekly scalp DPC. Patch tests were applied only after blood draws. The sequence was collected from a woman between 18 and 29 years old with alopecia areata. Some clones in this sample may be carry-over from other donors' samples. The material sequenced was whole blood, taken in connection with sensitization to the hapten diphenylcyclopropenone (DPC). The J gene is TRBJ2-1, the V gene TRBV6-4; D is possibly TRBD1 (5 bases). CDR3 DNA sequence: TGTGCCAGCTCCCCAGGAGTAGCCAGGGATGAGCAGTTCTTC. Protein product: CASSPGVARDEQFF.